Sequencing of this T cell receptor (beta chain) was carried out in a study of blood T cell repertoires in COVID-19. Study-wide context: Italy, Spain and the United States were the sources of the convalescent and acute COVID-19 samples.

As originally analysed: Estimation of nucleated cell counts relied on the amplification of reference gene primers. Data came from immunoSEQ multiplex PCR; TCRdb stores just in-frame clones and leaves some out. V and J calls and clone size are as listed in that table; D and trimming were resolved from the DNA. The profile shows fewer than 200,000 clones, approximately 78% of them singletons. A remark on this clone: The same CDR3 can be traced to other DNA sequences in this sample.

The age range of participants was about 18 to 95 years, with residence in about two dozen US areas. Researchers sorted participants into cohorts using their self-reported clinical history. V lost 4 bases, J lost 0 bases, and 3 bases stayed unmatched. Germline CDR1 and CDR2: SGHDT and YYEEEE. The CDR3 is made up of 14 amino acids. The chain links TRBV5-6 to TRBJ2-7, with 8 bases that match TRBD1. Sequenced: PBMCs or T cells enriched from blood (not recorded which). This clonotype originated in a woman between 45 and 65 years old who had recovered from COVID-19. CDR3 DNA sequence: TGTGCCAGCAGCCGGCAGGGGGCCTCCTACGAGCAGTACTTC. Its translation is CASSRQGASYEQYF.